These 13 T cell receptor beta chains were all obtained from the same sample, sequenced in a study of blood T cell repertoires in COVID-19. Sequencing used immunoSEQ multiplex PCR; TCRdb keeps in-frame clones, though not all of them. The sample has a few hundred thousand clones; about 90% are singletons. The sample taken for sequencing was PBMCs or T cells enriched from blood (not recorded which). Receptors originate from a human donor in a cohort exposed to, infected with or recovered from COVID-19 (not recorded which). The donor label of this sample is uncertain.

CDR3 region: CASSPGTGLPYGYTF. The CDR3 region has the DNA TGTGCCAGCTCACCTGGTACAGGCCTTCCCTATGGCTACACCTTC. The chain uses TRBV18 and TRBJ1-2; weak D call: TRBD1 (5 bases). The CDR3 is 15 residues long. Germline CDR1 is KGHSH and CDR2 is LQKENI. Trimming took 3 bases from V and 4 from J, leaving 15 bases between them.

This rearrangement joins TRBV10-3 to TRBJ1-6, with a tentative D call TRBD1 (6 bases). CDR1 is ENHRY and CDR2 is SYGVKD in the germline V gene. V was clipped by 6 bases and J by 14 bases, with 20 bases between them. This CDR3 contains 14 residues. CDR3 loop: CAISQNQQGRSLHF. Written as DNA, the CDR3 is TGTGCCATCAGCCAAAATCAACAGGGTCGGTCCCTCCACTTT.

This sequence joins TRBV5-1 and TRBJ2-3; D ambiguous. Trimming left V 2 bases short and J 2 bases short, with 3 bases between. The V gene's germline CDR1 is SGHRS and CDR2 YFSETQ. This CDR3 is 12 amino acids long. In nucleotides, the CDR3 is TGCGCCAGCAGCTTTAACACAGATACGCAGTATTTT. This encodes CASSFNTDTQYF.

The rearrangement uses TRBV11-2 and TRBJ2-5; 7 nucleotides line up with TRBD1. The germline CDR1 and CDR2 sequences are SGHAT and FQNNGV. Trimming cost V 4 bases and J 7 bases; bases outside gene matches: 9. The CDR3 has 14 amino acids. This CDR3 reads CASSSLIHRGTQYF. CDR3 DNA sequence: TGTGCCAGCAGCTCGCTGATTCACAGGGGGACCCAGTACTTC.

This clone was seen only once. This chain connects TRBV7-2 to TRBJ2-7; 8 bases map to TRBD1. Germline V gene data show CDR1 as SGHTA and CDR2 as FQGNSA. The CDR3 spans 17 residues. V gave up 3 bases and J gave up 5 bases; unmatched junction bases: 15. The CDR3 nucleotides are TGTGCCAGCAGCTTTTCATCGAGCAGGACAGGGCTTCACGAGCAGTACTTC. The encoded protein is CASSFSSSRTGLHEQYF. Supplemented by reference TRBV7-2 and TRBJ2-7, the full variable domain reads GAGVSQSPSNKVTEKGKDVELRCDPISGHTALYWYRQSLGQGLEFLIYFQGNSAPDKSGLPSDRFSAERTGGSVSTLTIQRTQQEDSAVYLCASSFSSSRTGLHEQYFGPGTRLTVT.

The chain links TRBV27 to TRBJ1-4; no reliable D call. The V and J ends lost 6 bases and 6 bases respectively, with 17 bases between them. The length of the CDR3 is 15 residues. Germline values: CDR1 MNHEY, CDR2 SMNVEV (reference sequence). The CDR3 loop is CASRGIASWYEKLFF. Written as DNA, the CDR3 is TGTGCCAGCAGGGGAATAGCGTCGTGGTATGAAAAACTGTTTTTT.

The rearrangement links TRBV27 to TRBJ1-3; TRBD1 is a possible D gene (5 bases). There are 16 residues in the CDR3. V was clipped by 5 bases and J by 2 bases, with 16 bases between them. Germline V gene lookup returns CDR1 MNHEY and CDR2 SMNVEV (reference sequence). Here the CDR3 DNA reads TGTGCCAGCAGTCCGACCCGGGGGGTCACTGGAAACACCATATATTTT. Amino acid sequence: CASSPTRGVTGNTIYF.

The V gene is TRBV7-2, the J gene TRBJ1-2, with TRBD1 matching over 7 bases. This CDR3 has 14 residues. The germline CDR1 and CDR2 sequences are SGHTA and FQGNSA. J gave up 4 bases and V 1 base, and 3 bases lay outside the gene matches. The DNA for the CDR3 is TGTGCCAGCAGCTTAGAGGGGGCGGGCTATGGCTACACCTTC. Its protein product is CASSLEGAGYGYTF.

The V call is TRBV6-2 or TRBV6-3, the J call TRBJ1-1; 8 bases fit TRBD1. The CDR3 contains 16 residues. From germline, CDR1 is MNHEY and CDR2 SVGEGT. After removal of 2 bases from V and 7 bases from J, the junction contained 12 bases not matched to a gene. The CDR3 protein is CASSYNDRGEIVEAFF. The CDR3 DNA reads as TGTGCCAGCAGTTACAACGACAGGGGCGAGATCGTTGAAGCTTTCTTT.

The chain carries TRBV5-1 and TRBJ2-1; 7 nucleotides align to TRBD2. CDR1 is SGHRS and CDR2 is YFSETQ in the germline V gene. This CDR3 has 17 amino acids. J lost 2 bases, V lost 1 base, and 9 bases had no gene match. Here the CDR3 DNA reads TGCGCCAGCAGCTTGACTATGAGGACTAGTACCTACAATGAGCAGTTCTTC. Translating it yields CASSLTMRTSTYNEQFF. Filled out from reference TRBV5-1 and TRBJ2-1, the complete variable domain reads KAGVTQTPRYLIKTRGQQVTLSCSPISGHRSVSWYQQTPGQGLQFLFEYFSETQRNKGNFPGRFSGRQFSNSRSEMNVSTLELGDSALYLCASSLTMRTSTYNEQFFGPGTRLTVL.

The V gene is TRBV5-4, the J gene TRBJ2-1, with TRBD1 identical over 10 bases. With V trimmed by 4 bases and J by 6 bases, 7 bases remained unmatched. This CDR3 is 15 amino acids long. The germline gives CDR1 SGHNT, CDR2 YYREEE (reference sequence). In DNA, the CDR3 is TGTGCCAGCAGCGCCGGGACAGGGGCCTCCAATGAGCAGTTCTTC. Its translation is CASSAGTGASNEQFF.

The chain has TRBV5-1 and TRBJ1-1, with D possibly being TRBD1 (6 bases). The V end was cut by 7 bases, the J end by 0 bases, with 25 bases between. Germline V gives CDR1 SGHRS, CDR2 YFSETQ. CDR3 length: 18 residues. The CDR3 here is CASRLQPGQGLMNTEAFF. CDR3 nucleotide sequence: TGCGCCAGCCGACTACAGCCTGGGCAGGGGCTTATGAACACTGAAGCTTTCTTT. The complete variable domain, with remaining parts taken from reference TRBV5-1 and TRBJ1-1, reads KAGVTQTPRYLIKTRGQQVTLSCSPISGHRSVSWYQQTPGQGLQFLFEYFSETQRNKGNFPGRFSGRQFSNSRSEMNVSTLELGDSALYLCASRLQPGQGLMNTEAFFGQGTRLTVV.

The V call is TRBV4-3, the J call TRBJ1-1; tentative D call: TRBD1 (5 bases). The V gene's germline CDR1 is LGHNA and CDR2 YSLEER. Trimming stripped 4 bases from V and 8 bases from J, with 14 bases between. The CDR3 contains 13 residues. Here the CDR3 DNA reads TGCGCCAGCAGCCCGACCCAAAAGGGGGAAGCTTTCTTT. It encodes CASSPTQKGEAFF.